This entry lists 21 T cell receptor beta chains sequenced from one sample in a study of Ad26.COV2.S vaccination and SARS-CoV-2 variants. Clones were sequenced by immunoSEQ multiplex PCR, and TCRdb holds only the in-frame ones, with some missing. The sample consists of 350,000 to 450,000 clones, about 91% of them appearing once. Sample: peripheral blood, taken after recovery from COVID-19. All receptors derive from a human donor who had recovered from COVID-19.

This clone was detected once. The rearrangement joins TRBV6-6 to TRBJ1-5, with 8 bases identical to TRBD1. The CDR3 covers 15 residues. V was pared by 3 bases and J by 5 bases, with 6 bases of the junction left unmatched. Germline values: CDR1 MNHNY, CDR2 SVGAGI (reference sequence). The CDR3 sequence is CASSYLQGADQPQHF. Written as DNA, the CDR3 is TGTGCCAGCAGTTATCTTCAGGGGGCCGATCAGCCCCAGCATTTT.

The chain is built from TRBV9 and TRBJ2-1; 8 nucleotides line up with TRBD2. Per the germline V gene, CDR1 is SGDLS and CDR2 is YYNGEE. After removal of 0 bases from V and 7 bases from J, the junction contained 9 bases not matched to a gene. This CDR3 is built from 16 residues. The CDR3 loop reads CASSVGPGGALNEQFF. Here the CDR3 DNA reads TGTGCCAGCAGCGTAGGCCCCGGGGGGGCCTTGAATGAGCAGTTCTTC. The full variable domain, with the rest looked up from reference TRBV9 and TRBJ2-1, is DSGVTQTPKHLITATGQRVTLRCSPRSGDLSVYWYQQSLDQGLQFLIQYYNGEERAKGNILERFSAQQFPDLHSELNLSSLELGDSALYFCASSVGPGGALNEQFFGPGTRLTVL.

Concerning this clone itself: Other DNA sequences in the same sample also yield this CDR3. The chain carries TRBV19 and TRBJ1-1; the match to TRBD1 covers 7 bases. Germline CDR1 LNHDA, CDR2 SQIVND (reference sequence). The CDR3 totals 14 residues. Losses at the gene ends were 1 base for V and 1 base for J; bases not matched to a gene: 0. CDR3 DNA: TGTGCCAGTAGTATAGGACAGGGGAACACTGAAGCTTTCTTT. It codes for CASSIGQGNTEAFF.

This chain connects TRBV6-5 to TRBJ1-3, with D perhaps TRBD1 (5 bases). This CDR3 contains 14 residues. With 8 bases removed from V and 1 base from J, the gap between germline ends came to 12 bases. The germline V gene has CDR1 MNHEY and CDR2 SVGAGI. The CDR3 sequence is CASSRGQSGNTIYF. In DNA, the CDR3 is TGTGCCAGCTCACGGGGCCAGTCTGGAAACACCATATATTTT.

This clone occurred a few times. The V and J genes are TRBV10-1 and TRBJ2-7; the D gene is possibly TRBD2 (6 bases). CDR3 length equals 13 residues. Germline assignment: CDR1 WNHNN and CDR2 SYGVQD (reference sequence). V was cut by 0 bases and J by 4 bases, with 7 bases left in between. The CDR3 region is CASSESGRYEQYF. CDR3 sequence (DNA): TGCGCCAGCAGTGAGTCTGGGAGGTACGAGCAGTACTTC.

J is TRBJ1-3 and V is TRBV9, with TRBD1 identical over 9 bases. The CDR3 is 18 residues long. Per the germline V gene, CDR1 is SGDLS and CDR2 is YYNGEE. V shed 0 bases, J shed 0 bases, and the junction held 7 bases outside the gene matches. The CDR3 here is CASSVGETGGPSGNTIYF. The DNA for the CDR3 is TGTGCCAGCAGCGTAGGAGAGACAGGGGGGCCCTCTGGAAACACCATATATTTT.

This rearrangement joins TRBV7-6 to TRBJ2-3; D may be TRBD1 or TRBD2 (5 bases each). Trimming shortened V by 5 bases and J by 4 bases, and 16 bases separated the two germline ends. Germline CDR1 SGHVS, CDR2 FNYEAQ. The CDR3 length is 15 residues. The CDR3 region is CASSPGTLGADTQYF. In DNA, the CDR3 is TGTGCCAGCAGCCCCGGGACCTTAGGGGCAGATACGCAGTATTTT.

This rearrangement joins TRBV5-4 to TRBJ1-6; tentative D call: TRBD1 (6 bases). Germline V gene lookup returns CDR1 SGHNT and CDR2 YYREEE (reference sequence). The CDR3 is 15 amino acids. The V and J ends lost 1 base and 8 bases respectively, with 13 bases between them. Written as DNA, the CDR3 is TGTGCCAGCAGCTTGTTATCAGGGGCGCATTCACCCCTCCACTTT. Protein product: CASSLLSGAHSPLHF.

V gene TRBV9 combines with J gene TRBJ2-1; 13 bases line up with TRBD2. Germline V gene lookup returns CDR1 SGDLS and CDR2 YYNGEE. V lost 4 bases, J lost 5 bases, and 6 bases stayed unmatched. The CDR3 is 16 residues long. This chain's CDR3 is CASSRTSGGDHNEQFF. The CDR3 region has the DNA TGTGCCAGCAGCAGAACTAGCGGGGGGGACCACAATGAGCAGTTCTTC.

The V and J genes are TRBV7-2 and TRBJ1-4; D gene uncertain. V lost 3 bases, J lost 5 bases, and 7 bases lay in between. The CDR3 spans 13 residues. The germline CDR1 and CDR2 sequences are SGHTA and FQGNSA. CDR3 bases: TGTGCCAGCAGCTTGATGGAGAATGAAAAACTGTTTTTT. Residues: CASSLMENEKLFF.

The chain has TRBV19 and TRBJ1-2; D is unresolved. This CDR3 comprises 12 residues. Per germline, CDR1 LNHDA and CDR2 SQIVND (reference sequence). Trimming removed 8 bases at V and 8 bases at J, with 15 bases between. CDR3 amino acids: CASPDDPGGYTF. In nucleotides, the CDR3 is TGTGCCAGTCCGGACGATCCGGGAGGCTACACCTTC.

The V and J genes are TRBV4-1 and TRBJ1-2, with 10 bases lining up with TRBD1. Germline values: CDR1 MGHRA, CDR2 YSYEKL. V was pared by 4 bases and J by 1 base, with 9 bases of the junction left unmatched. The CDR3 spans 17 residues. CDR3 sequence (DNA): TGCGCCAGCAGCCTCCTCAGGGGGACAGGGGTTAACTATGGCTACACCTTC. Encoded protein: CASSLLRGTGVNYGYTF.

The CDR3 is CASRTGGNEQFF. Here the CDR3 DNA reads TGTGCCAGCAGAACAGGGGGAAATGAGCAGTTCTTC. The chain combines TRBV6-6 with TRBJ2-1; 8 bases are shared with TRBD1. The CDR3 runs to 12 residues. From germline, CDR1 is MNHNY and CDR2 SVGAGI (reference sequence). V trimming: 6 bases; J trimming: 7 bases; junction bases outside the gene matches: 2.

The chain carries TRBV5-1 and TRBJ2-7; TRBD1 is a possible D gene (5 bases). The ends were cut back, 4 bases at V and 6 bases at J, with 14 bases in the middle. The CDR3 covers 13 residues. Germline CDR1 and CDR2: SGHRS and YFSETQ. CDR3 residues: CASSLDGAGEQYF. In DNA, the CDR3 is TGCGCCAGCAGCCTCGATGGGGCAGGCGAGCAGTACTTC.

The chain joins TRBV5-4 to TRBJ2-2, with 7 bases lining up with TRBD1. There are 18 residues in the CDR3. V dropped 4 bases and J dropped 7; count of bases not matched to a gene: 19. From germline, CDR1 is SGHNT and CDR2 YYREEE (reference sequence). The CDR3 region is CASSPDSVDRTRFGELFF. As DNA, the CDR3 is TGTGCCAGCAGCCCAGACTCCGTGGACAGGACAAGGTTCGGGGAGCTGTTTTTT.

This sequence joins TRBV7-9 and TRBJ2-1; perhaps TRBD2 as D (5 bases). The V end lost 11 bases, the J end lost 7 bases, and 15 bases lay between the germline ends. Germline loops: CDR1 SEHNR, CDR2 FQNEAQ (reference sequence). CDR3 length: 12 amino acids. The CDR3 sequence: CAGRTARNEQFF. In DNA form, the CDR3 reads TGTGCCGGCCGGACTGCCAGAAATGAGCAGTTCTTC.

The chain recombines TRBV25-1 with TRBJ1-4; D remains ambiguous. Per germline, CDR1 MGHDK and CDR2 SYGVNS. The CDR3 is made up of 14 amino acids. Trimming removed 2 bases at V and 0 bases at J, with 4 bases between. CDR3 bases: TGTGCCAGCAGTGAAATATCAACTAATGAAAAACTGTTTTTT. It codes for CASSEISTNEKLFF.

This clone occurred once. This chain connects TRBV9 to TRBJ2-7; either TRBD1 or TRBD2 may fit D (6 bases each). This CDR3 contains 16 residues. The germline V and J ends were trimmed by 0 bases and 2 bases, with 15 bases remaining between them. The germline gives CDR1 SGDLS, CDR2 YYNGEE. The CDR3 reads CASSVGPGANPYEQYF. CDR3 sequence (DNA): TGTGCCAGCAGCGTAGGTCCGGGGGCTAATCCCTACGAGCAGTACTTC.

The chain combines TRBV6-5 with TRBJ1-2, with no clear D. Germline values: CDR1 MNHEY, CDR2 SVGAGI. The CDR3 totals 16 residues. Between the trimmed V and J ends, which lost 2 bases and 8 bases, there was a span of 21 bases. The DNA for the CDR3 is TGTGCCAGCAGTTACCACACACGTCAAGAAGACGAGGGCTACACCTTC. This codes for CASSYHTRQEDEGYTF.

V and J are TRBV2 and TRBJ1-1; D remains unclear. The ends were cut back, 2 bases at V and 6 bases at J, with 10 bases in the middle. The CDR3 is 13 amino acids. The germline V gene has CDR1 SNHLY and CDR2 FYNNEI. CDR3 DNA sequence: TGTGCCAGCAGTGAATGGGCAGGCCCTGAAGCTTTCTTT. It encodes CASSEWAGPEAFF.

V usage is TRBV6-2 or TRBV6-3 and J usage is TRBJ1-1; weak D call: TRBD1 (5 bases). The V gene's germline CDR1 is MNHEY and CDR2 SVGEGT. The CDR3 has 15 amino acids. V lost 4 bases to trimming and J lost 6 bases, with 18 bases between them. The CDR3 sequence is CASSSPPRAEAEAFF. The CDR3 DNA is TGTGCCAGCAGTTCCCCCCCCAGGGCCGAGGCTGAAGCTTTCTTT.